Listed below are T cell receptor beta chains from one sample, sequenced in a study of spatial heterogeneity in lung cancer. TCRdb recomputed calls from the 5' RACE reads with MiXCR, one row per CDR3 protein. The data hold fewer than 5,500 distinct CDR3 sequences, with 3.5% to 5% observed a single time. The sequencing used normal lung tissue next to the tumor, collected at surgery. All receptors come from a male donor with early-stage non-small cell lung cancer. Both conserved end residues are part of each CDR3. A D gene is named only where the DNA matches it firmly. Size is omitted from some rows. Given values are once, few, many or a class for expanded clones.

d_gene	v_gene	j_gene	abundance	CDR3aa	CDR3nt
NA	TRBV10-1	TRBJ1-1	medium-sized	CASSESRFGRGSTEAFF	TGCGCCAGCAGTGAGTCGAGGTTCGGTCGGGGTAGCACTGAAGCTTTCTTT
NA	TRBV7-9	TRBJ2-2	few	CASSLPSGTDTGELFF	TGTGCCAGCAGTTTACCTTCCGGGACGGACACCGGGGAGCTGTTTTTT
NA	TRBV19	TRBJ1-5	medium-sized	CASHTDSGLSRSNQPQHF	TGTGCCAGCCATACGGACAGTGGCCTTAGTAGAAGCAATCAGCCCCAGCATTTT
TRBD2	TRBV5-8	TRBJ2-3	medium-sized	CASSFRTSGTDTQYF	TGTGCCAGCAGCTTTAGGACTAGCGGAACAGATACGCAGTATTTT
NA	TRBV29-1	TRBJ1-5	NA	CSVAGGGSQPQHF	TGCAGCGTTGCGGGGGGGGGAAGTCAGCCCCAGCATTTT
NA	TRBV5-6	TRBJ2-1	many	CASSLAPEGQQFF	TGTGCCAGCAGCTTGGCCCCGGAGGGCCAGCAGTTCTTC
NA	TRBV7-3	TRBJ2-2	NA	CVSSEGITGELFF	TGTGTCAGCAGCGAAGGGATCACCGGGGAGCTGTTTTTT
NA	TRBV29-1	TRBJ1-1	medium-sized	CSAGSSFGDVTEAFF	TGCAGCGCCGGAAGTTCCTTTGGGGATGTCACTGAAGCTTTCTTT
NA	TRBV19	TRBJ1-5	medium-sized	CASSMGGGHQPQHF	TGTGCCAGTAGTATGGGAGGGGGACATCAGCCCCAGCATTTT
NA	TRBV18	TRBJ1-1	medium-sized	CASSPPYEGRGTEAFF	TGTGCCAGCTCACCACCGTATGAGGGGCGCGGCACTGAAGCTTTCTTT
NA	TRBV29-1	TRBJ2-5	many	CSVGGGLGMETQYF	TGCAGCGTTGGTGGGGGGCTAGGGATGGAGACCCAGTACTTC
TRBD1	TRBV29-1	TRBJ2-1	many	CSVGGQPHNEQFF	TGCAGCGTTGGGGGACAGCCTCACAATGAGCAGTTCTTC
NA	TRBV7-9	TRBJ1-2	NA	CASSLGTADYGYTF	TGTGCCAGCAGCTTAGGGACAGCGGACTATGGCTACACCTTC
NA	TRBV7-2	TRBJ2-7	medium-sized	CASSLELEIYEQYF	TGTGCCAGCAGCTTAGAACTAGAGATCTACGAGCAGTACTTC
NA	TRBV19	TRBJ2-2	medium-sized	CASSIRGGTGELFF	TGTGCCAGTAGTATAAGAGGGGGCACCGGGGAGCTGTTTTTT
TRBD2	TRBV13	TRBJ2-1	medium-sized	CASSLTASGINEQFF	TGTGCCAGCAGCTTAACTGCTAGCGGGATCAATGAGCAGTTCTTC